The clone carrying this TCR beta chain has ten or more counts. Its antigen is currently unknown. V was shortened by 4 bases and J by 3 bases, with 5 bases between the two germline ends. This CDR3 comprises 12 residues. Germline CDR1 and CDR2: WNHNN and SYGVQD (reference sequence). Produced via immunoSEQ multiplex PCR; TCRdb's table is partial and in-frame only. The table shows about 67,000 clones, with roughly 80% occurring only once. The sample originates from a study of OX40 agonist ivuxolimab in advanced cancers. About the research overall: Those enrolled were 82.7% male, with a mean age of around 60 years and ages from roughly 23 to 79.

Study outcomes and limitations: Blood T cells, both CD4+ and CD8+, expanded clonally by week 6 at 0.1 to 3.0 mg/kg.

The gene calls are TRBV10-1 and TRBJ2-3; D uncertain. The clonotype comes from an adult with an advanced solid tumor such as melanoma, head and neck, liver or kidney cancer. The sequencing used CD4+ or CD8+ T cells sorted from blood, collected in a trial of the OX40 agonist ivuxolimab. The CDR3 loop reads CASSAQTDTQYF. The CDR3 DNA follows: TGCGCCAGCAGTGCCCAAACAGATACGCAGTATTTT.